These 18 T cell receptor beta chains share one sample of origin, sequenced in a study of T-cell memory formation after mild COVID-19 (dated by TCRdb to 2020 to 2022). The library was built by means of 5' RACE. TCRdb lists the instrument as Illumina NovaSeq 6000. The raw public data were reprocessed by TCRdb itself: fastp quality trimming at Q25, MiXCR clonotype calling, in-frame beta chains only. One record per CDR3 amino acid sequence lists the most common genes and DNA. A total of 310,000 or so distinct CDR3 sequences appear in this sample, 15% to 20% of them only once. The top ten clones comprise roughly 23% of the sample. The specimen was PBMCs or a T cell subset sorted from them (not recorded which). The receptors were gathered from a man between 18 and 29 years old who had mild COVID-19 (a few samples of this study predate the infection). The sample titles of this study are shuffled in the database, so cell type and time point are left out; the donor was told from shared clones.

In this sample, this clonotype turned up a few times. The rearrangement joins TRBV28 to TRBJ1-1, with TRBD1 matching 7 bases. Trimming removed 5 bases from V and 7 bases from J; junction bases left unmatched: 16. CDR3 length: 16 amino acids. Germline lookup yields CDR1 MDHEN and CDR2 SYDVKM. The chain's CDR3 is CASSPGDSSRGLEAFF. The CDR3 DNA follows: TGTGCCAGCAGTCCCGGCGATAGTAGTAGGGGGCTTGAAGCTTTCTTT.

This clonotype was counted only a few times. This chain joins TRBV6-6 and TRBJ1-5; the D is unclear. The germline V gene has CDR1 MNHNY and CDR2 SVGAGI (reference sequence). CDR3 length: 13 amino acids. V gave up 8 bases and J gave up 7 bases, with 15 bases separating them. CDR3 region: CASLGRMGQPQHF. The CDR3 bases are TGTGCCAGCTTAGGCAGGATGGGGCAGCCCCAGCATTTT.

This clonotype appeared a few times. The chain uses TRBV10-3 and TRBJ1-5; D not resolved. This CDR3 spans 13 amino acids. V was trimmed by 6 bases and J by 2 bases, leaving 8 bases between them. The germline CDR1 and CDR2 sequences are ENHRY and SYGVKD. DNA for the CDR3: TGTGCCATCAGGAGGGAGGGCAATCAGCCCCAGCATTTT. This codes for CAIRREGNQPQHF.

The chain recombines TRBV20-1 with TRBJ2-7, with TRBD2 matching 9 bases. The CDR3 extends over 13 amino acids. The V gene end was trimmed by 6 bases and the J gene end by 5 bases; junction bases not matched to a gene: 8. The V gene's germline CDR1 is DFQATT and CDR2 SNEGSKA (reference sequence). The DNA of the CDR3 is TGCAGTGCGAGCCCGAGACTAGCGGACGAGCAGTACTTC. It translates to CSASPRLADEQYF.

The chain employs TRBV10-3 and TRBJ1-2, with unresolved D. V was cut by 0 bases and J by 0 bases, with 5 bases left in between. This CDR3 comprises 14 residues. Germline CDR1 reads ENHRY; CDR2 reads SYGVKD. CDR3 protein: CAISESVANYGYTF. The DNA of the CDR3 is TGTGCCATCAGTGAGTCGGTAGCTAACTATGGCTACACCTTC.

There are a few counts of this clonotype. CDR3 residues: CASRPGHNPSYEQYF. CDR3 nucleotide sequence: TGCGCCAGCCGACCGGGACACAATCCTTCCTACGAGCAGTACTTC. This chain links TRBV4-3 with TRBJ2-7; the D gene is possibly TRBD1 (6 bases). This CDR3 is 15 amino acids long. The ends were cut back, 8 bases at V and 1 base at J, with 18 bases in the middle. Per the germline V gene, CDR1 is LGHNA and CDR2 is YSLEER.

J is TRBJ1-6 and V is TRBV2; the match to TRBD1 covers 9 bases. The CDR3 is made up of 13 amino acids. Per the germline V gene, CDR1 is SNHLY and CDR2 is FYNNEI. J gave up 11 bases and V 4 bases, and 3 bases lay outside the gene matches. CDR3 loop: CASSAGTGTPLHF. The CDR3 DNA follows: TGTGCCAGCAGTGCAGGGACAGGGACACCCCTCCACTTT.

Only a few counts were recorded for this clonotype. This chain links TRBV7-8 with TRBJ2-7; a possible D gene is TRBD2 (6 bases). CDR1 and CDR2 (germline): SGHVS, FQNEAQ. The CDR3 is made up of 13 amino acids. V was trimmed by 4 bases and J by 4 bases, leaving 11 bases between them. The CDR3 nucleotides are TGTGCCAGCAGCTACCGGGGGAGGTACGAGCAGTACGTC. Translating it yields CASSYRGRYEQYV.

The genes are TRBV4-3 and TRBJ2-7, with D unresolved. With 0 bases removed from V and 7 bases from J, the gap between germline ends came to 16 bases. Germline V gene sequence: CDR1 LGHNA, CDR2 YSLEER. This CDR3 spans 15 amino acids. The CDR3 bases are TGCGCCAGCAGCCAAGAAGACGGGCTGGCCGGGGAGCAGTACTTC. This sequence encodes CASSQEDGLAGEQYF.

This chain joins TRBV4-3 and TRBJ1-1, with D tentatively TRBD1 (5 bases). Trimming pared 0 bases from V and 6 bases from J, leaving 17 bases between. This CDR3 is 16 amino acids long. Per germline, CDR1 LGHNA and CDR2 YSLEER. The CDR3 region is CASSQEAGRLGAEAFF. The CDR3, as DNA: TGCGCCAGCAGCCAAGAGGCCGGTCGTTTAGGGGCTGAAGCTTTCTTT.

This rearrangement joins TRBV7-9 to TRBJ2-1; 9 bases are shared with TRBD2. V trimming: 4 bases; J trimming: 7 bases; junction bases outside the gene matches: 8. This CDR3 region has 15 residues. Germline V CDR1 and CDR2: SEHNR, FQNEAQ (reference sequence). The CDR3 here is CASSYLSGGLNEQFF. CDR3 coding DNA: TGTGCCAGCAGCTACCTTAGCGGGGGCCTTAATGAGCAGTTCTTC.

V is TRBV7-3 and J is TRBJ2-5; the D gene is possibly TRBD1 (6 bases). The V end lost 1 base, the J end lost 1 base, and 13 bases lay between the germline ends. Germline V gene sequence: CDR1 SGHTA, CDR2 FQGTGA. CDR3 length equals 16 residues. Here the CDR3 DNA reads TGTGCCAGCAGCTTAAGTGTGGGACATGGCCAAGAGACCCAGTACTTC. It translates to CASSLSVGHGQETQYF.

The J gene is TRBJ1-2, the V gene TRBV12-3 or TRBV12-4; a weak D match, TRBD1 (5 bases). This CDR3 is built from 17 residues. Trimming left V 3 bases short and J 4 bases short, with 21 bases between. The CDR3 nucleotides read TGTGCCAGCAGTTTGTGGGGCCCCCAGAAGGTCGGCTATGGCTACACCTTC. Amino acids: CASSLWGPQKVGYGYTF.

This clonotype came up many times. The chain links TRBV27 to TRBJ2-3, with 11 bases that match TRBD2. V shed 2 bases and J 4 bases; nucleotides not matched to a gene: 2. Germline loops: CDR1 MNHEY, CDR2 SMNVEV (reference sequence). The CDR3 has 15 residues. The CDR3 DNA follows: TGTGCCAGCAGTTTAACTAGCGGGGGCGCAGATACGCAGTATTTT. Translated: CASSLTSGGADTQYF.

Only a few counts were recorded for this clonotype. The V and J genes are TRBV20-1 and TRBJ1-3; D is undetermined. There are 13 residues in the CDR3. With 3 bases removed from V and 2 bases from J, the gap between germline ends came to 8 bases. The germline gives CDR1 DFQATT, CDR2 SNEGSKA (reference sequence). CDR3 bases: TGCAGTGCTAGGAAGGTCACTGGAAACACCATATATTTT. It yields the protein CSARKVTGNTIYF.

This clonotype was counted only a few times. The chain carries TRBV7-2 and TRBJ1-2; TRBD1 is a possible D gene (6 bases). With 5 bases removed from V and 2 bases from J, the gap between germline ends came to 15 bases. From germline, CDR1 is SGHTA and CDR2 FQGNSA. This CDR3 is 15 amino acids long. The CDR3 sequence is CASSPIRGGNYGYTF. The CDR3 coding sequence is TGTGCCAGCAGCCCTATCAGGGGAGGAAACTATGGCTACACCTTC.

The chain is built from TRBV5-1 and TRBJ2-5; possible D gene TRBD1, 6 bases. V lost 5 bases and J 0 bases, leaving 11 bases between the germline ends. CDR3 length: 14 residues. Germline V gene sequence: CDR1 SGHRS, CDR2 YFSETQ. The CDR3 is CASSGGLYQETQYF. The CDR3 DNA reads as TGCGCCAGCAGTGGGGGCCTATACCAAGAGACCCAGTACTTC.

This clonotype was seen more than once but under ten times. V is TRBV7-2 and J is TRBJ2-2, with TRBD2 matching over 12 bases. CDR3 length: 16 amino acids. Germline V gene sequence: CDR1 SGHTA, CDR2 FQGNSA. Trimming cost V 8 bases and J 4 bases; bases outside gene matches: 8. The DNA for the CDR3 is TGTGCCAGCGGGCCTAGCGGGGGGGGAGTCACCGGGGAGCTGTTTTTT. The encoded protein is CASGPSGGGVTGELFF. Variable domain in full (rest from reference TRBV7-2 and TRBJ2-2): GAGVSQSPSNKVTEKGKDVELRCDPISGHTALYWYRQSLGQGLEFLIYFQGNSAPDKSGLPSDRFSAERTGGSVSTLTIQRTQQEDSAVYLCASGPSGGGVTGELFFGEGSRLTVL.